These 4 T cell receptor beta chains came from one sample sequenced in a study of shared clonotypes between healthy human individuals (dated by TCRdb to about 2020). Receptors were amplified or captured by the immunoSEQ multiplex PCR assay. Drawn from immuneACCESS, this table holds only the in-frame rearrangements with V and J called that TCRdb kept. Clones are partly lost; checked studies trace under half to an unresolved V gene and leave the rest unexplained. Present in this sample are 900,000 to 1,200,000 clones, around 78% of which were seen just once. The biggest ten clones account for around 0.61% of the sample. The sample consisted of memory CD4+ T cells from PBMCs. The cell subset or site label, as the study defines it: CD45RA-negative fraction. The receptors originated from a man aged 18 to 30 in good health. Some clones in this sample may be carry-over from other donors' samples.

V usage is TRBV5-1 and J usage is TRBJ2-1; D remains ambiguous. Trimming cost V 0 bases and J 5 bases, with 21 bases left between them. In germline, CDR1 is SGHRS, CDR2 YFSETQ. This CDR3 spans 18 amino acids. The CDR3 spells CASSLAEGVPRGHNEQFF. CDR3 DNA sequence: TGCGCCAGCAGCTTGGCCGAAGGCGTTCCTAGAGGTCACAATGAGCAGTTCTTC. Filled out from reference TRBV5-1 and TRBJ2-1, the complete variable domain reads KAGVTQTPRYLIKTRGQQVTLSCSPISGHRSVSWYQQTPGQGLQFLFEYFSETQRNKGNFPGRFSGRQFSNSRSEMNVSTLELGDSALYLCASSLAEGVPRGHNEQFFGPGTRLTVL.

This clone showed up just once. The chain has TRBV29-1 and TRBJ2-7, with 9 positions matching TRBD1. J was trimmed by 5 bases and V by 0 bases; bases with no gene match: 2. Germline CDR1 reads SQVTM; CDR2 reads ANQGSEA. The CDR3 loop spans 13 amino acids. For the CDR3, the DNA is TGCAGCGTTGAAGATGGGACAGGGCACGAGCAGTACTTC. Translated, it gives CSVEDGTGHEQYF.

The chain combines TRBV30 with TRBJ2-7; D tentatively fits TRBD1 or TRBD2 (5 bases each). V was pared by 2 bases and J by 6 bases, with 17 bases between. The CDR3 runs to 14 residues. From germline, CDR1 is GTSNPN and CDR2 SVGIG (reference sequence). The chain's CDR3 is CAWSTGTALFEQYF. The CDR3 DNA follows: TGTGCCTGGAGTACCGGGACCGCCCTCTTCGAGCAGTACTTC.

The chain combines TRBV6-5 with TRBJ2-7, with 13 bases identical to TRBD2. The CDR3 length is 15 residues. V lost 2 bases and J lost 7; bases outside the gene matches: 5. Germline CDR1 reads MNHEY; CDR2 reads SVGAGI. The CDR3 sequence: CASSYGLAGVREQYF. As DNA, the CDR3 is TGTGCCAGCAGTTACGGACTAGCGGGAGTGAGAGAGCAGTACTTC.